These 25 T cell receptor beta chains were all obtained from the same sample, sequenced in a study of blood T cells in healthy people across ages. With a J-beta primer mix and a sample-barcoded 5' primer, a second PCR ran about 6 to 11 cycles. TCRdb used MiXCR to reprocess the 5' RACE reads, holding one entry per CDR3 protein. The sample has under 2,000,000 distinct CDR3 sequences; roughly 49% are singletons. Sequencing used blood. These receptors all come from a woman in her thirties or forties in good health.

This clonotype was observed a handful of times. The junction departs from germline at one end; a sequencing error may be responsible. This chain connects TRBV20-1 to TRBJ2-7, with 7 bases that match TRBD1. The CDR3 extends over 13 amino acids. Germline V gene data show CDR1 as DFQATT and CDR2 as SNEGSKA (reference sequence). As DNA, the CDR3 is TGCAGTGCTCGAGAGACAGGGACCTACGAGCAGTACTTC. Translated: CSARETGTYEQYF.

This clonotype has just a few counts. The chain uses TRBV9 and TRBJ2-5; 8 bases agree with TRBD1. The J call could be wrong; TRBJ2-7 is a better fit for the DNA end. This CDR3 contains 14 residues. Germline V lookup: CDR1 SGDLS, CDR2 YYNGEE. CDR3 nucleotides: TGTGCCAGCAGCGGCCAGGGGGCTAGGTACGAGCAGTACTTC. Translating gives CASSGQGARYEQYF.

J is TRBJ1-2 and V is TRBV20-1; no firm D call. The length of the CDR3 is 10 residues. Germline V lookup: CDR1 DFQATT, CDR2 SNEGSKA (reference sequence). V was cut by 6 bases and J by 6 bases, with 8 bases left in between. The DNA of the CDR3 is TGCAGTGCCGTAGACAATGGCTACACCTTC. This gives the protein CSAVDNGYTF.

CDR3 sequence (DNA): TGTGCCAGCAGACCGGGCAGGGGGACAGATACGCAGTATTTT. Translated, it gives CASRPGRGTDTQYF. The rearrangement joins TRBV7-2 to TRBJ2-3, with TRBD1 matching over 7 bases. Germline loops: CDR1 SGHTA, CDR2 FQGNSA. The CDR3 extends over 14 amino acids. V shed 6 bases and J 3 bases; nucleotides not matched to a gene: 6. Full variable domain (outside the CDR3, taken from reference TRBV7-2 and TRBJ2-3): GAGVSQSPSNKVTEKGKDVELRCDPISGHTALYWYRQSLGQGLEFLIYFQGNSAPDKSGLPSDRFSAERTGGSVSTLTIQRTQQEDSAVYLCASRPGRGTDTQYFGPGTRLTVL.

The CDR3 DNA reads as TGCGCCAGCAAAGCGGGCGAGGACAATGAGCAGTTCTTC. This gives the protein CASKAGEDNEQFF. This sequence joins TRBV5-1 and TRBJ2-1; D perhaps matches TRBD2 (6 bases). There are 13 residues in the CDR3. Trimming shortened V by 6 bases and J by 5 bases, and 12 bases separated the two germline ends. Germline CDR1 SGHRS, CDR2 YFSETQ.

The chain has TRBV7-6 and TRBJ2-1, with D perhaps matching TRBD1 or TRBD2 (6 bases each). From germline, CDR1 is SGHVS and CDR2 FNYEAQ. V was shortened by 0 bases and J by 0 bases, with 12 bases between the two germline ends. This CDR3 comprises 17 residues. The CDR3 reads CASSLAGGPISYNEQFF. The CDR3 DNA follows: TGTGCCAGCAGCTTAGCGGGGGGCCCTATCTCCTACAATGAGCAGTTCTTC.

This chain joins TRBV6-5 and TRBJ2-3; 8 positions agree with TRBD2. This CDR3 comprises 15 residues. Germline loops: CDR1 MNHEY, CDR2 SVGAGI. V lost 6 bases to trimming and J lost 1 base; unmatched junction nucleotides: 6. Here the CDR3 DNA reads TGTGCCAGCAGACTAGCGGACGCCGGCACAGATACGCAGTATTTT. As protein: CASRLADAGTDTQYF.

This clonotype was observed a handful of times. The rearrangement links TRBV29-1 to TRBJ1-1, with D possibly being TRBD1 (5 bases). This CDR3 spans 13 amino acids. Trimming stripped 7 bases from V and 4 bases from J, with 16 bases between. CDR1 and CDR2 from the germline V gene are SQVTM and ANQGSEA. The chain's CDR3 is CSAGGGGPTEAFF. In DNA, the CDR3 is TGCAGCGCCGGGGGGGGAGGGCCCACTGAAGCTTTCTTT.

The V call is TRBV6-5, the J call TRBJ2-5; either TRBD1 or TRBD2 may fit D (6 bases each). Gene TRBJ2-7 matches the end of the DNA better, so the J call may be wrong. CDR1 is MNHEY, CDR2 SVGAGI, per germline. CDR3 length equals 14 residues. The CDR3 loop reads CASSDWRGDNEQYF. The CDR3 bases are TGTGCCAGCAGTGACTGGAGGGGGGACAACGAGCAGTACTTC.

This clonotype was seen a few times. V usage is TRBV6-5 and J usage is TRBJ1-2; D remains ambiguous. The CDR3 covers 15 residues. Germline V CDR1 and CDR2: MNHEY, SVGAGI. Trimming pared 0 bases from V and 1 base from J, leaving 9 bases between. The CDR3 sequence is CASSYSTIFNYGYTF. The CDR3 nucleotides are TGTGCCAGCAGTTACTCGACAATATTTAACTATGGCTACACCTTC.

The chain has TRBV15 and TRBJ2-3; 9 bases match TRBD2. This CDR3 spans 17 amino acids. V was pared by 0 bases and J by 6 bases, with 10 bases of the junction left unmatched. Germline V CDR1 and CDR2: LNHNV, YYDKDF (reference sequence). This chain's CDR3 is CATSRDWSGGYLDTQYF. Here the CDR3 DNA reads TGTGCCACCAGCAGAGATTGGAGCGGGGGGTACCTGGATACGCAGTATTTT.

V usage is TRBV12-3 or TRBV12-4 and J usage is TRBJ2-4; 9 bases fit TRBD1. There are 16 residues in the CDR3. With V trimmed by 6 bases and J by 0 bases, 6 bases remained unmatched. The CDR3: CASSHRGRGAKNIQYF. CDR3 nucleotides: TGTGCCAGCAGCCACAGGGGGCGTGGAGCCAAAAACATTCAGTACTTC.

The chain combines TRBV18 with TRBJ1-1; possible D gene TRBD1, 5 bases. CDR1 and CDR2 (germline): KGHSH, LQKENI. The CDR3 contains 14 residues. V was pared by 3 bases and J by 1 base, with 9 bases between. The CDR3 region has the DNA TGTGCCAGCTCACCGGGGGAGGGGAACACTGAAGCTTTCTTT. Translation gives CASSPGEGNTEAFF. The full variable domain, with the rest looked up from reference TRBV18 and TRBJ1-1, is NAGVMQNPRHLVRRRGQEARLRCSPMKGHSHVYWYRQLPEEGLKFMVYLQKENIIDESGMPKERFSAEFPKEGPSILRIQQVVRGDSAAYFCASSPGEGNTEAFFGQGTRLTVV.

The gene calls are TRBV11-2 and TRBJ2-1; the match to TRBD2 covers 9 bases. After removal of 2 bases from V and 9 bases from J, the junction contained 5 bases not matched to a gene. This CDR3 is built from 14 residues. Germline V gene lookup returns CDR1 SGHAT and CDR2 FQNNGV. The CDR3 loop is CASSLSLAGLEQFF. Here the CDR3 DNA reads TGTGCCAGCAGCTTAAGTCTAGCGGGGCTTGAGCAGTTCTTC. The full variable domain, its missing parts supplied by reference TRBV11-2 and TRBJ2-1, is EAGVAQSPRYKIIEKRQSVAFWCNPISGHATLYWYQQILGQGPKLLIQFQNNGVVDDSQLPKDRFSAERLKGVDSTLKIQPAKLEDSAVYLCASSLSLAGLEQFFGPGTRLTVL.

The chain recombines TRBV27 with TRBJ1-2; 8 nucleotides align to TRBD1. V lost 4 bases to trimming and J lost 2 bases; unmatched junction nucleotides: 6. The V gene's germline CDR1 is MNHEY and CDR2 SMNVEV (reference sequence). The CDR3 spans 15 residues. The CDR3 is CASSYTGGGNYGYTF. The CDR3 DNA is TGTGCCAGCAGTTACACAGGGGGAGGGAACTATGGCTACACCTTC.

Written as DNA, the CDR3 is TGTGCCAGCAGCTCAGGGATTTACACTGAAGCTTTCTTT. Its translation is CASSSGIYTEAFF. V is TRBV13 and J is TRBJ1-1, with a tentative D call TRBD1 (5 bases). CDR1 and CDR2 (germline): PRHDT, FYEKMQ (reference sequence). This CDR3 spans 13 amino acids. Trimming stripped 4 bases from V and 3 bases from J, with 9 bases between.

The chain has TRBV7-2 and TRBJ1-6; 7 bases map to TRBD1. Per germline, CDR1 SGHTA and CDR2 FQGNSA. The CDR3 has 14 residues. Unmatched junction bases numbered 6, after V lost 6 bases and J lost 7 bases. The CDR3 reads CASRRDSQNSPLHF. The CDR3 bases are TGTGCCAGCAGGAGGGACAGCCAAAATTCACCCCTCCACTTT.

This CDR3 reads CASSPRPGGRDNEQFF. Written as DNA, the CDR3 is TGTGCCAGCAGCCCTCGACCCGGGGGAAGAGACAATGAGCAGTTCTTC. The rearrangement joins TRBV2 to TRBJ2-1, with D possibly TRBD2 on 6 matching bases. Germline V gene data show CDR1 as SNHLY and CDR2 as FYNNEI. V was shortened by 6 bases and J by 5 bases, with 20 bases between the two germline ends. The CDR3 extends over 16 amino acids.

As regards this clonotype: Compared with germline, one end of the junction differs, possibly owing to a read error. The CDR3 sequence is CASSLAGLAGGPNYGQYF. The CDR3 DNA reads as TGTGCCAGCAGCTTGGCAGGACTAGCGGGGGGACCGAACTACGGGCAGTACTTC. The J gene is TRBJ2-7, the V gene TRBV7-8, with 14 bases identical to TRBD2. Germline-derived CDR1 and CDR2 are SGHVS and FQNEAQ. The CDR3 totals 18 residues. The variable domain in full, completed from reference TRBV7-8 and TRBJ2-7, reads GAGVSQSPRYKVAKRGQDVALRCDPISGHVSLFWYQQALGQGPEFLTYFQNEAQLDKSGLPSDRFFAERPEGSVSTLKIQRTQQEDSAVYLCASSLAGLAGGPNYGQYFGPGTRLTVT.

The chain recombines TRBV3-1 with TRBJ2-1; the match to TRBD2 covers 8 bases. Germline CDR1 is LGHDT and CDR2 is YNNKEL (reference sequence). The CDR3 totals 17 residues. The V and J ends lost 0 bases and 4 bases, in that order; junction bases with no gene match: 8. This CDR3 is CASSQDRRGARYNEQFF. Here the CDR3 DNA reads TGTGCCAGCAGCCAAGATCGGCGGGGGGCCAGATACAATGAGCAGTTCTTC.

The gene calls are TRBV7-9 and TRBJ2-5; 10 positions match TRBD2. J was trimmed by 4 bases and V by 2 bases; bases with no gene match: 7. The CDR3 extends over 16 amino acids. Germline loops: CDR1 SEHNR, CDR2 FQNEAQ (reference sequence). The CDR3 DNA follows: TGTGCCAGCAGCTTAAGGAGCGGGGGGGCCGGAGAGACCCAGTACTTC. As protein: CASSLRSGGAGETQYF.

This chain links TRBV20-1 with TRBJ2-5; D tentatively reads TRBD1 or TRBD2 (5 bases each). Trimming shortened V by 3 bases and J by 2 bases, and 10 bases separated the two germline ends. The CDR3 length is 13 residues. Germline loops: CDR1 DFQATT, CDR2 SNEGSKA (reference sequence). CDR3: CSARGPPQETQYF. CDR3 nucleotides: TGCAGTGCTAGGGGACCACCTCAAGAGACCCAGTACTTC.

This clonotype has only a few counts. The rearrangement joins TRBV20-1 to TRBJ2-7; maybe TRBD1 (6 bases). Trimming cost V 7 bases and J 4 bases, with 14 bases left between them. The germline gives CDR1 DFQATT, CDR2 SNEGSKA (reference sequence). This CDR3 region has 12 residues. CDR3 sequence: CSGRGLGYEQYF. The CDR3, as DNA: TGCAGTGGCAGGGGTTTGGGGTACGAGCAGTACTTC.

The chain uses TRBV25-1 and TRBJ2-7, with D possibly being TRBD1 (5 bases). There are 17 residues in the CDR3. Germline V gene sequence: CDR1 MGHDK, CDR2 SYGVNS. V lost 1 base and J lost 0, with 16 bases in between. For the CDR3, the DNA is TGTGCCAGCAGTGAATCCTTACAACAGGATTACTCCTACGAGCAGTACTTC. Translating it yields CASSESLQQDYSYEQYF.

The rearrangement joins TRBV6-2 or TRBV6-3 to TRBJ2-7; 13 nucleotides agree with TRBD2. The CDR3 extends over 17 amino acids. Per the germline V gene, CDR1 is MNHEY and CDR2 is SVGEGT. Trimming cost V 2 bases and J 0 bases; bases outside gene matches: 4. The CDR3 protein is CASSYGTSGDISYEQYF. The CDR3 nucleotides read TGTGCCAGCAGTTACGGGACTAGCGGGGACATCTCCTACGAGCAGTACTTC.